This T cell receptor (beta chain) stems from a study of cytomegalovirus exposure and HLA in healthy donors. The study, taken as a whole, reports: Rarity characterized most TCR sequences, yet some public TCRs appeared in many donors. A previous analysis found most TCR beta V segments productive roughly 87% or roughly 30% of the time. In vitro, three CMV-associated chains proved specific for CMV antigens.

On this clone itself: Its matching antigen is unknown.

Trimming stripped 2 bases from V and 8 bases from J, with 12 bases between. This CDR3 spans 13 amino acids. In germline, CDR1 is MNHEY, CDR2 SMNVEV (reference sequence). The PCR employed 60 Vbeta primers together with 13 Jbeta primers. In the original analysis: In a later analysis, of around 85 million unique beta chains, about 12 million appeared in at least two donors. Sequenced by immunoSEQ multiplex PCR; TCRdb stores in-frame clones only, minus some. From that table come the V and J calls and clone size; the DNA was used to work out D and trimming. The sample consists of about 160,000 clones, over 80% of them appearing once.

The sequence was obtained from a male donor in good health and CMV-seropositive. This chain connects TRBV27 to TRBJ1-2; D gene uncertain. The sequencing sample was made of PBMCs. Here the CDR3 reads CASSLMGGDGYTF. The CDR3 bases are TGTGCCAGCAGTTTAATGGGAGGTGACGGCTACACCTTC.